This is a list of T cell receptor beta chains from one sample in a study of T cell changes during pregnancy in multiple sclerosis. The table came from immunoSEQ multiplex PCR; TCRdb's copy has only in-frame clones and leaves some out. Found here are 45,000 to 60,000 clones, over 90% of them singletons; the top ten hold approximately 0.61%. Sequenced material: CD4+ T cells from peripheral blood mononuclear cells, taken after pregnancy. Receptors were obtained from a female donor in good health, enrolled as a control in a pregnancy study. Each CDR3 is given with its conserved first and last residue. A D gene is named only where the DNA matches it firmly. A clone size is listed for some rows: how often the clone was seen (once, few, many), or a class if it is expanded.

size	V	J	D	CDR3	DNA
-	TRBV13	TRBJ2-2	TRBD2	CASSPGSGGPNTGELFF	TGTGCCAGCAGCCCCGGGTCGGGGGGGCCGAACACCGGGGAGCTGTTTTTT
-	TRBV7-8	TRBJ1-5	TRBD1	CASSRGTGDQPQHF	TGTGCCAGCAGCCGGGGGACAGGAGATCAGCCCCAGCATTTT
-	TRBV10-1	TRBJ1-1	-	CASSEKLARSYTEAFF	TGCGCCAGCAGTGAGAAGTTGGCCAGGTCGTACACTGAAGCTTTCTTT
-	TRBV5-6	TRBJ1-1	-	CASSEDSNTEAFF	TGTGCCAGCAGCGAGGACAGTAACACTGAAGCTTTCTTT
-	TRBV6-5	TRBJ2-2	TRBD1	CASSYGGTGNTGELFF	TGTGCCAGCAGTTACGGAGGGACAGGGAACACCGGGGAGCTGTTTTTT
-	TRBV5-4	TRBJ2-3	-	CASSSNTDTQYF	TGTGCCAGCAGCTCCAACACAGATACGCAGTATTTT
-	TRBV15	TRBJ2-7	TRBD1	CATSRDTGADYEQYF	TGTGCCACCAGCAGAGACACAGGGGCGGATTACGAGCAGTACTTC
-	TRBV5-8	TRBJ1-1	TRBD1	CASSLDRGTVSAFF	TGTGCCAGCAGCTTGGATCGCGGGACAGTGTCAGCTTTCTTT
-	TRBV6-1	TRBJ2-7	-	CASRPTEKRFEQYF	TGTGCCAGCAGGCCGACAGAGAAACGATTCGAGCAGTACTTC
-	TRBV6-6	TRBJ1-2	-	CASSYSGRGGYTF	TGTGCCAGCAGTTACTCGGGTAGGGGAGGCTACACCTTC
-	TRBV6-1	TRBJ1-1	-	CASTWNTEAFF	TGTGCCAGCACCTGGAACACTGAAGCTTTCTTT
-	TRBV5-1	TRBJ1-2	-	CASSLFEGYGYTF	TGCGCCAGCAGCTTGTTTGAGGGCTATGGCTACACCTTC
-	TRBV2	TRBJ2-1	TRBD2	CASTKTSGGAKNEQFF	TGTGCCAGCACCAAGACTAGCGGGGGGGCCAAAAATGAGCAGTTCTTC
-	TRBV5-1	TRBJ2-7	-	CASRPLHVGNYEQYF	TGCGCCAGCAGACCACTCCACGTCGGTAATTACGAGCAGTACTTC
-	TRBV5-1	TRBJ2-5	TRBD2	CASSSSGRASGETQYF	TGCGCCAGCAGTTCTAGCGGGAGGGCCTCGGGAGAGACCCAGTACTTC
-	TRBV6-5	TRBJ2-3	TRBD2	CASSFSGASTDTQYF	TGTGCCAGCAGTTTTAGCGGGGCTAGCACAGATACGCAGTATTTT
once	TRBV10-3	TRBJ2-1	TRBD2	CATSGGANNEQFF	TGTGCCACCAGCGGGGGGGCTAACAATGAGCAGTTCTTC
few	TRBV7-8	TRBJ2-7	TRBD2	CASTPSRTSGPYEQYF	TGTGCCAGCACCCCTTCTCGGACTAGCGGCCCTTACGAGCAGTACTTC
-	TRBV5-1	TRBJ2-1	-	CASSSNSDEQFF	TGCGCCAGCAGCTCGAATAGCGATGAGCAGTTCTTC
-	TRBV6-4	TRBJ2-3	TRBD2	CASSLFPGLAGVPDTQYF	TGTGCCAGCAGCTTGTTCCCAGGACTAGCGGGAGTTCCGGATACGCAGTATTTT
-	TRBV6-1	TRBJ2-5	TRBD2	CASSGSGRSGETQYF	TGTGCCAGCAGTGGAAGCGGGAGGAGTGGAGAGACCCAGTACTTC
-	TRBV7-9	TRBJ1-2	-	CASSLGSSNYGYTF	TGTGCCAGCAGCTTGGGGAGTTCTAACTATGGCTACACCTTC
-	TRBV6-1	TRBJ2-1	TRBD2	CASRRRESPNEQFF	TGTGCCAGCAGGAGGCGGGAGTCCCCTAATGAGCAGTTCTTC
-	TRBV11-1	TRBJ2-3	-	CASSLPADTQYF	TGTGCCAGCAGTCTTCCCGCGGATACGCAGTATTTT
-	TRBV5-4	TRBJ2-5	-	CASSLGPPLETQYF	TGTGCCAGCAGCTTGGGTCCCCCCCTGGAGACCCAGTACTTC
-	TRBV30	TRBJ1-2	TRBD1	CAWSRDRAGYGYTF	TGTGCCTGGAGCAGGGACAGGGCTGGCTATGGCTACACCTTC
-	TRBV6-5	TRBJ2-1	-	CASSYFRGSVLNEQFF	TGTGCCAGCAGTTACTTTAGGGGGTCGGTCCTCAATGAGCAGTTCTTC
-	TRBV5-1	TRBJ2-1	-	CASREQVGLNEQFF	TGCGCCAGCAGAGAACAGGTGGGGTTGAATGAGCAGTTCTTC
-	TRBV5-1	TRBJ1-3	-	CASSTTSGEDSGNTIYF	TGCGCCAGCAGTACCACCTCGGGGGAGGACTCTGGAAACACCATATATTTT
-	TRBV9	TRBJ1-5	-	CASSRLSNQPQHF	TGTGCCAGCTCCAGATTAAGCAATCAGCCCCAGCATTTT
-	TRBV15	TRBJ1-3	-	CATSIDRISGNTIYF	TGTGCCACCAGCATAGACAGGATCTCTGGAAACACCATATATTTT
-	TRBV6-1	TRBJ1-5	-	CASSEAAGSSQPQHF	TGTGCCAGCAGTGAAGCAGCGGGGAGCAGTCAGCCCCAGCATTTT
-	TRBV6-5	TRBJ2-1	-	CASRVGLVNNEQFF	TGTGCCAGCCGGGTGGGGCTAGTAAACAATGAGCAGTTCTTC
-	TRBV19	TRBJ2-3	-	CASSIDRGTDTQYF	TGTGCCAGTAGTATAGACAGGGGCACAGATACGCAGTATTTT
-	TRBV25-1	TRBJ2-5	TRBD1	CASRGQGRGLDQETQYF	TGTGCCAGCAGAGGACAGGGTCGTGGCCTCGACCAAGAGACCCAGTACTTC
-	TRBV9	TRBJ2-3	TRBD2	CASSGASGPHTDTQYF	TGTGCCAGCAGCGGGGCTAGCGGGCCCCACACAGATACGCAGTATTTT
-	TRBV18	TRBJ1-2	TRBD1	CASSPTGGDGYTF	TGTGCCAGCTCACCGACAGGGGGCGATGGCTACACCTTC
-	TRBV6-4	TRBJ1-1	-	CASSAYYQGAEAFF	TGTGCCAGCAGCGCTTACTATCAGGGCGCCGAAGCTTTCTTT
-	TRBV5-1	TRBJ2-1	-	CASSLMTTGDEQFF	TGCGCCAGCAGCTTGATGACAACTGGCGATGAGCAGTTCTTC
-	TRBV6-5	TRBJ1-5	TRBD1	CASSPDRVGNQPQHF	TGTGCCAGCAGCCCGGACAGGGTGGGCAATCAGCCCCAGCATTTT
-	TRBV6-1	TRBJ2-7	TRBD2	CASSERLAGGSNEQYF	TGTGCCAGCAGTGAGAGACTAGCGGGGGGAAGTAACGAGCAGTACTTC
-	TRBV5-6	TRBJ1-4	-	CASSLSGATNEKLFF	TGTGCCAGCAGCCTGTCGGGGGCAACTAATGAAAAACTGTTTTTT
-	TRBV7-9	TRBJ2-5	-	CASSLRGRETQYF	TGTGCCAGCAGCCTAAGGGGGAGAGAGACCCAGTACTTC
-	TRBV6-1	TRBJ2-7	-	CASSGRGTISNSYEQYF	TGTGCCAGCAGTGGCCGGGGGACCATTTCGAATTCCTACGAGCAGTACTTC
-	TRBV2	TRBJ1-1	-	CASIGLGSAEAFF	TGTGCCAGCATAGGGCTAGGGAGCGCTGAAGCTTTCTTT
-	TRBV5-1	TRBJ1-6	-	CASSETAGWHSPLHF	TGCGCCAGCAGCGAAACCGCAGGGTGGCATTCACCCCTCCACTTT
-	TRBV4-1	TRBJ2-1	TRBD1	CASSQGDRGNNEQFF	TGCGCCAGCAGCCAGGGGGACAGGGGGAACAATGAGCAGTTCTTC
-	TRBV5-1	TRBJ2-7	TRBD1	CASSSTGTGIYEQYF	TGCGCCAGCAGCTCGACCGGGACAGGAATTTACGAGCAGTACTTC
-	TRBV19	TRBJ2-6	-	CASSIRSISGANVLTF	TGTGCCAGTAGTATAAGGAGTATTTCTGGGGCCAACGTCCTGACTTTC
-	TRBV28	TRBJ1-5	TRBD1	CASSRQGAGFQPQHF	TGTGCCAGCAGTCGACAGGGGGCAGGTTTTCAGCCCCAGCATTTT
-	TRBV18	TRBJ1-1	-	CASRQVDTEAFF	TGTGCCAGCCGACAGGTAGACACTGAAGCTTTCTTT
-	TRBV19	TRBJ2-1	-	CASRLDRSSYNEQFF	TGTGCCAGTAGGCTCGACAGAAGCTCCTACAATGAGCAGTTCTTC